A single sample is the source of the 15 T cell receptor beta chains below, sequenced in a study of PD-L1 blockade in urothelial cancer. Time point indicated: pretreatment peripheral blood. Some clones are missing from TCRdb's copy, which holds only in-frame ones; the method was immunoSEQ multiplex PCR. The table records over 75,000 clones, about 83% of them present only once. Source: PBMCs, taken around atezolizumab (anti-PD-L1) treatment. These receptors all come from a man aged 55 to 70 with urothelial cancer.

The J gene is TRBJ1-5, the V gene TRBV28; maybe TRBD1 (6 bases). The germline gives CDR1 MDHEN, CDR2 SYDVKM. The CDR3 sequence is 16 residues long. V was shortened by 5 bases and J by 0 bases, with 14 bases between the two germline ends. The CDR3 protein is CASSASPQGSNQPQHF. DNA of the CDR3: TGTGCCAGCAGTGCCTCCCCACAGGGTAGCAATCAGCCCCAGCATTTT. The full variable domain, completed using reference TRBV28 and TRBJ1-5, is DVKVTQSSRYLVKRTGEKVFLECVQDMDHENMFWYRQDPGLGLRLIYFSYDVKMKEKGDIPEGYSVSREKKERFSLILESASTNQTSMYLCASSASPQGSNQPQHFGDGTRLSIL.

The rearrangement links TRBV10-3 to TRBJ2-1, with 13 bases matching TRBD2. The CDR3 totals 17 residues. The germline CDR1 and CDR2 sequences are ENHRY and SYGVKD. After removal of 6 bases from V and 1 base from J, the junction contained 6 bases not matched to a gene. The CDR3 is CAIRGGTSGISYNEQFF. CDR3 sequence (DNA): TGTGCCATCAGGGGCGGGACTAGCGGGATTTCCTACAATGAGCAGTTCTTC.

The chain employs TRBV9 and TRBJ2-7, with 8 bases matching TRBD2. The trim removed 0 bases at V and 4 bases at J, leaving 6 bases unmatched. The germline V gene has CDR1 SGDLS and CDR2 YYNGEE. The CDR3 totals 15 residues. The CDR3 reads CASSVGAGVGYEQYF. The CDR3 nucleotides are TGTGCCAGCAGCGTAGGAGCGGGAGTAGGATACGAGCAGTACTTC.

This chain links TRBV30 with TRBJ2-3; 9 bases align to TRBD1. The V gene end was trimmed by 3 bases and the J gene end by 4 bases; junction bases not matched to a gene: 8. Germline assignment: CDR1 GTSNPN and CDR2 SVGIG (reference sequence). The CDR3 totals 15 residues. The CDR3: CAWRTGQGQADTQYF. The CDR3 region has the DNA TGTGCCTGGAGGACAGGACAGGGGCAAGCAGATACGCAGTATTTT.

V is TRBV7-9 and J is TRBJ2-3; D possibly corresponds to TRBD2 (5 bases). Trimming removed 3 bases from V and 11 bases from J, with 18 bases in between. Germline V gene lookup returns CDR1 SEHNR and CDR2 FQNEAQ (reference sequence). The CDR3 totals 14 residues. CDR3 sequence reads: CASSLASTNGEQYF. CDR3 DNA: TGTGCCAGCAGCTTGGCCTCGACGAACGGGGAGCAGTATTTT.

This chain uses TRBV7-3 with TRBJ2-3; the match to TRBD2 covers 8 bases. Germline assignment: CDR1 SGHTA and CDR2 FQGTGA. Trimming cost V 5 bases and J 4 bases; bases outside gene matches: 14. This CDR3 is built from 17 residues. As DNA, the CDR3 is TGTGCCAGCAGCCCCCTGGTTAGCGGGAATCGGGCAGATACGCAGTATTTT. Residues: CASSPLVSGNRADTQYF.

This clone was recorded a few times. The J gene is TRBJ2-3, the V gene TRBV7-8; weak D call: TRBD2 (5 bases). Trimming left V 5 bases short and J 8 bases short, with 20 bases between. The germline V gene encodes CDR1 SGHVS and CDR2 FQNEAQ. CDR3 size: 15 residues. The CDR3 loop reads CASSPFEGESLTQYF. The CDR3 DNA reads as TGTGCCAGCAGCCCTTTTGAGGGAGAATCGCTTACGCAGTATTTT.

The J gene is TRBJ2-5, the V gene TRBV19; 8 positions match TRBD1. CDR1 and CDR2 from the germline V gene are LNHDA and SQIVND (reference sequence). The CDR3 length is 16 residues. V trimming: 3 bases; J trimming: 5 bases; junction bases outside the gene matches: 11. CDR3 in amino acids: CASSISRTGPGETQYF. Here the CDR3 DNA reads TGTGCCAGTAGTATCTCCCGGACAGGGCCGGGGGAGACCCAGTACTTC.

This clone was seen only a few times. The rearrangement links TRBV11-2 to TRBJ1-4; D call uncertain. This CDR3 has 12 amino acids. Trimming removed 8 bases from V and 6 bases from J, with 10 bases in between. Germline assignment: CDR1 SGHAT and CDR2 FQNNGV. The DNA of the CDR3 is TGTGCCAGCGCAGTACGTGATGAAAAACTGTTTTTT. As protein: CASAVRDEKLFF.

The genes are TRBV5-1 and TRBJ2-7; D may be TRBD2 (6 bases). Trimming left V 5 bases short and J 3 bases short, with 9 bases between. The CDR3 is made up of 12 amino acids. Germline-derived CDR1 and CDR2 are SGHRS and YFSETQ. The chain's CDR3 is CASSGGYYEQYF. The CDR3 DNA reads TGCGCCAGCAGTGGGGGGTACTACGAGCAGTACTTC.

This clone was counted only a few times. The V and J genes are TRBV5-5 and TRBJ2-3; tentatively, D is TRBD1 (6 bases). The V end lost 4 bases, the J end lost 4 bases, and 19 bases lay between the germline ends. CDR3 size: 16 residues. Germline CDR1 is SGHKS and CDR2 is YYEKEE (reference sequence). CDR3 in amino acids: CASSRPTQGLADTQYF. Written as DNA, the CDR3 is TGTGCCAGCAGCCGACCCACACAGGGTTTGGCAGATACGCAGTATTTT. The whole variable domain, remainder taken from reference TRBV5-5 and TRBJ2-3, is DAGVTQSPTHLIKTRGQQVTLRCSPISGHKSVSWYQQVLGQGPQFIFQYYEKEERGRGNFPDRFSARQFPNYSSELNVNALLLGDSALYLCASSRPTQGLADTQYFGPGTRLTVL.

In this sample, this clone turned up once. At one boundary the junction diverges from the germline segment, which might be a read error. The CDR3 sequence: CASSLGAEGQNEKLFF. In DNA form, the CDR3 reads TGTGCTAGCAGCCTAGGGGCGGAGGGCCAAAATGAAAAACTGTTTTTT. The chain uses TRBV7-7 and TRBJ1-4; D perhaps matches TRBD1 (5 bases). The CDR3 is made up of 16 amino acids. Germline V gene lookup returns CDR1 SSHAT and CDR2 FNYEAQ (reference sequence).

CDR3 sequence reads: CSVCGVTNTEAFF. The CDR3 coding sequence is TGCAGCGTTTGCGGGGTAACGAACACTGAAGCTTTCTTT. The chain combines TRBV29-1 with TRBJ1-1; D is unresolved. The ends were cut back, 5 bases at V and 1 base at J, with 11 bases in the middle. The length of the CDR3 is 13 residues. Germline V gene sequence: CDR1 SQVTM, CDR2 ANQGSEA. The whole variable domain, remainder taken from reference TRBV29-1 and TRBJ1-1, is SAVISQKPSRDICQRGTSLTIQCQVDSQVTMMFWYRQQPGQSLTLIATANQGSEATYESGFVIDKFPISRPNLTFSTLTVSNMSPEDSSIYLCSVCGVTNTEAFFGQGTRLTVV.

The chain recombines TRBV30 with TRBJ1-4, with 7 bases lining up with TRBD1. The CDR3 runs 14 residues. Germline trimming cut 0 bases from V and 12 bases from J; bases unmatched to any gene: 10. Germline assignment: CDR1 GTSNPN and CDR2 SVGIG (reference sequence). CDR3 amino acids: CAWSVRDRGPQLFF. The CDR3 nucleotides read TGTGCCTGGAGTGTACGGGACAGAGGACCGCAACTGTTTTTT.

V and J are TRBV2 and TRBJ2-7; possible D gene TRBD1, 5 bases. Germline V CDR1 and CDR2: SNHLY, FYNNEI. Trimming stripped 5 bases from V and 0 bases from J, with 8 bases between. The CDR3 runs to 13 residues. As DNA, the CDR3 is TGTGCCAGCAGTCCCAGGGTCTCCTACGAGCAGTACTTC. Translating gives CASSPRVSYEQYF.